Presented here are 17 T cell receptor beta chains from one specimen sequenced in a study of blood T cell repertoires in COVID-19. Sequenced by immunoSEQ multiplex PCR; TCRdb stores in-frame clones only, minus some. Of fewer than 200,000 clones in the sample, roughly 89% were seen once. Sequenced: peripheral blood. These receptors were collected from a woman aged 60-75 years who had recovered from COVID-19.

V gene TRBV5-1 combines with J gene TRBJ2-1, with TRBD2 identical over 8 bases. The germline V gene has CDR1 SGHRS and CDR2 YFSETQ. With V trimmed by 3 bases and J by 2 bases, 4 bases remained unmatched. The CDR3 extends over 15 amino acids. The CDR3 nucleotides read TGCGCCAGCAGCTCCCGGGGGGGTACCTACAATGAGCAGTTCTTC. This gives the protein CASSSRGGTYNEQFF.

The J gene is TRBJ2-7, the V gene TRBV7-9; D is perhaps TRBD1 (5 bases). Trimming stripped 8 bases from V and 2 bases from J, with 13 bases between. Germline CDR1 is SEHNR and CDR2 is FQNEAQ (reference sequence). The CDR3 totals 13 residues. DNA for the CDR3: TGTGCCAGCGCACGGACACCGACCTACGAGCAGTACTTC. Protein: CASARTPTYEQYF.

The chain is built from TRBV5-1 and TRBJ2-3; 8 bases fit TRBD2. Germline CDR1 is SGHRS and CDR2 is YFSETQ. After removal of 2 bases from V and 2 bases from J, the junction contained 4 bases not matched to a gene. CDR3 size: 15 residues. The CDR3 sequence: CASSLGGGTTDTQYF. The CDR3 DNA reads TGCGCCAGCAGCTTAGGCGGGGGGACCACAGATACGCAGTATTTT.

The rearrangement joins TRBV29-1 to TRBJ1-1; 8 bases fit TRBD1. Germline CDR1 is SQVTM and CDR2 is ANQGSEA. The CDR3 has 13 amino acids. The ends lost 7 bases at V and 1 base at J; junction bases unmatched: 5. The CDR3 loop is CSAVGQENTEAFF. The CDR3 region has the DNA TGCAGCGCTGTGGGACAGGAGAACACTGAAGCTTTCTTT.

CDR3 DNA sequence: TGTGCCAGCAGCCAAGGTGACAGGGCCTCTGAAGCTTTCTTT. It translates to CASSQGDRASEAFF. This chain links TRBV14 with TRBJ1-1; TRBD1 aligns across 7 bases. This CDR3 has 14 residues. CDR1 and CDR2 (germline): SGHDN, FVKESK. V shed 1 base, J shed 6 bases, and the junction held 5 bases outside the gene matches.

The V gene is TRBV4-1, the J gene TRBJ1-6; TRBD1 aligns across 8 bases. Germline loops: CDR1 MGHRA, CDR2 YSYEKL. The CDR3 extends over 17 amino acids. The junction had 11 bases not matched to a gene; V was cut back by 1 base and J by 9 bases. The CDR3 reads CASSQGESGTGFSPLHF. The DNA of the CDR3 is TGCGCCAGCAGCCAAGGGGAGTCCGGGACAGGATTTTCACCCCTCCACTTT.

J is TRBJ1-5 and V is TRBV10-1, with D unresolved. The CDR3 runs to 12 residues. In germline, CDR1 is WNHNN, CDR2 SYGVQD (reference sequence). Trimming removed 6 bases from V and 4 bases from J, with 7 bases in between. CDR3: CASSSGNQPQHF. The CDR3 coding sequence is TGCGCCAGCAGCTCAGGAAATCAGCCCCAGCATTTT.

This clone was counted once. The chain employs TRBV5-1 and TRBJ2-3, with a possible D match to TRBD2 (6 bases). In germline, CDR1 is SGHRS, CDR2 YFSETQ. This CDR3 comprises 13 residues. The V end was cut by 6 bases, the J end by 5 bases, with 13 bases between. The CDR3 spells CASKEGPGDTQYF. In DNA, the CDR3 is TGCGCCAGCAAGGAGGGCCCCGGAGATACGCAGTATTTT.

This clone was detected once. Other DNA variants within this sample encode the same CDR3. The chain is built from TRBV5-4 and TRBJ2-1; 9 bases are shared with TRBD2. This CDR3 has 15 amino acids. Trimming removed 0 bases from V and 6 bases from J; junction bases left unmatched: 4. Per germline, CDR1 SGHNT and CDR2 YYREEE (reference sequence). The CDR3 DNA sequence: TGTGCCAGCAGCTTGGGCGCGGGGGGGCCCAATGAGCAGTTCTTC. Translated: CASSLGAGGPNEQFF.

The chain recombines TRBV29-1 with TRBJ2-5, with D possibly being TRBD2 (5 bases). Trimming removed 0 bases at V and 5 bases at J, with 13 bases between. The CDR3 extends over 14 amino acids. The germline V gene has CDR1 SQVTM and CDR2 ANQGSEA. The CDR3 region is CSVEDPASQETQYF. The CDR3 region has the DNA TGCAGCGTTGAAGATCCGGCTAGCCAGGAGACCCAGTACTTC.

The genes are TRBV11-3 and TRBJ2-1, with 7 bases lining up with TRBD1. Germline assignment: CDR1 SGHNT and CDR2 YENEEA. The CDR3 consists of 13 residues. Losses at the gene ends were 3 bases for V and 5 bases for J; bases not matched to a gene: 1. In nucleotides, the CDR3 is TGTGCCAGCAGCTTGGGACAGAACAATGAGCAGTTCTTC. Translation gives CASSLGQNNEQFF.

V is TRBV18 and J is TRBJ2-7; the D gene is possibly TRBD2 (6 bases). In germline, CDR1 is KGHSH, CDR2 LQKENI. CDR3 length equals 15 residues. V was shortened by 6 bases and J by 4 bases, with 19 bases between the two germline ends. CDR3 protein: CASSSGPGEVYEQYF. The CDR3 region has the DNA TGTGCCAGCTCCTCGGGACCGGGGGAGGTATACGAGCAGTACTTC.

On this clone: Different DNA sequences within this sample yield the same CDR3. The gene calls are TRBV27 and TRBJ2-5; 12 bases agree with TRBD2. The V gene end was trimmed by 8 bases and the J gene end by 2 bases; junction bases not matched to a gene: 6. Germline V gene sequence: CDR1 MNHEY, CDR2 SMNVEV (reference sequence). This CDR3 contains 15 residues. The CDR3, as DNA: TGTGCCAGCGGTACTAGCGGGGGGATACAAGAGACCCAGTACTTC. Amino acids: CASGTSGGIQETQYF.

The chain carries TRBV27 and TRBJ1-2; 10 bases line up with TRBD1. V dropped 6 bases and J dropped 4; count of bases not matched to a gene: 8. Germline V gene sequence: CDR1 MNHEY, CDR2 SMNVEV (reference sequence). The CDR3 loop spans 15 amino acids. CDR3 protein: CASSSDRGHRYGYTF. The CDR3 DNA follows: TGTGCCAGCAGCTCTGACAGGGGGCACCGCTATGGCTACACCTTC.

On this clone itself: This specimen includes other DNA sequences encoding the same CDR3. This sequence joins TRBV5-1 and TRBJ2-7, with TRBD2 identical over 16 bases. The CDR3 spans 16 residues. J lost 2 bases, V lost 3 bases, and 2 bases had no gene match. The germline gives CDR1 SGHRS, CDR2 YFSETQ. DNA for the CDR3: TGCGCCAGCAGCTCGGGACTAGCGGGGGGGCCCTACGAGCAGTACTTC. The encoded protein is CASSSGLAGGPYEQYF.

This chain links TRBV6-2 or TRBV6-3 with TRBJ2-7; 7 bases map to TRBD1. This CDR3 contains 17 residues. In germline, CDR1 is MNHEY, CDR2 SVGEGT. Trimming cost V 2 bases and J 2 bases; bases outside gene matches: 12. This CDR3 is CASSYGTAFSTTYEQYF. The DNA of the CDR3 is TGTGCCAGCAGTTACGGGACAGCCTTTTCTACTACCTACGAGCAGTACTTC.

The J gene is TRBJ1-4, the V gene TRBV2; D ambiguous. CDR1 is SNHLY, CDR2 FYNNEI, per germline. Trimming took 5 bases from V and 7 from J, leaving 14 bases between them. The CDR3 covers 14 residues. The CDR3 nucleotides are TGTGCCAGCAGTAGGCAGGTCCTGGGTGAAAAACTGTTTTTT. It translates to CASSRQVLGEKLFF.